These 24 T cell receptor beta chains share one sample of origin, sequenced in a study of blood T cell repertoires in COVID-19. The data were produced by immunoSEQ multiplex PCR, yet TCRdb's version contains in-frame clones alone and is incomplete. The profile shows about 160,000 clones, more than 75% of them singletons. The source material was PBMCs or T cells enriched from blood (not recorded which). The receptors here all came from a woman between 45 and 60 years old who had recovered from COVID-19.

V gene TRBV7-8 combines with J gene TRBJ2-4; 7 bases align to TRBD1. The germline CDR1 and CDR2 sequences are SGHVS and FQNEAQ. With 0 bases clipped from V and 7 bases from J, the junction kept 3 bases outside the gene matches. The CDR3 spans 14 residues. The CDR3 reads CASSLATGLNIQYF. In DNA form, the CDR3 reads TGTGCCAGCAGCTTAGCGACAGGGTTGAACATTCAGTACTTC.

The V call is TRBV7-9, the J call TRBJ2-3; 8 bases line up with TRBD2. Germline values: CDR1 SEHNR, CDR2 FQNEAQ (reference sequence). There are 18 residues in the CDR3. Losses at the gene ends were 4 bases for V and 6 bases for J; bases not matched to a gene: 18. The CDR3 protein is CASSSPPIVAGSFDTQYF. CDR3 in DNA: TGTGCCAGCAGCTCCCCCCCAATAGTAGCGGGGTCATTCGATACGCAGTATTTT.

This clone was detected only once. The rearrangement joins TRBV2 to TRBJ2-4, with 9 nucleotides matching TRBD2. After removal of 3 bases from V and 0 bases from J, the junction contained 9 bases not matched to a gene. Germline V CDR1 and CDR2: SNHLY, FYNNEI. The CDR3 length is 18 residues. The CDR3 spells CASSDTSGSDLAKNIQYF. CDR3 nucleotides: TGTGCCAGCAGTGACACTAGCGGGTCCGATTTAGCCAAAAACATTCAGTACTTC.

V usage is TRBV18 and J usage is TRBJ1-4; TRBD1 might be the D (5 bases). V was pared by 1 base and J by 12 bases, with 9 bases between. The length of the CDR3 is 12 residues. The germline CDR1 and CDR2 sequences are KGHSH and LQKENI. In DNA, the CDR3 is TGTGCCAGCTCACCACGAGGGGAGGAACTGTTTTTT. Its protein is CASSPRGEELFF.

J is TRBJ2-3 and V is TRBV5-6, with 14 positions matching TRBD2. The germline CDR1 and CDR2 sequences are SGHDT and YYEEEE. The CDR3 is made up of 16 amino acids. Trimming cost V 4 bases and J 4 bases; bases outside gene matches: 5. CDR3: CASSVGLAGAPDTQYF. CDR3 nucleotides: TGTGCCAGCAGCGTGGGACTAGCGGGGGCCCCAGATACGCAGTATTTT.

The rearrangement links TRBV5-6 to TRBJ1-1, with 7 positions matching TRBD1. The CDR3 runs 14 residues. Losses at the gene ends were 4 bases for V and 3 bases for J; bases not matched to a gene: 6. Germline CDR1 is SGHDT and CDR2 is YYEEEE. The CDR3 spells CASSLGQAHTEAFF. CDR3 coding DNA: TGTGCCAGCAGCCTCGGACAGGCACACACTGAAGCTTTCTTT.

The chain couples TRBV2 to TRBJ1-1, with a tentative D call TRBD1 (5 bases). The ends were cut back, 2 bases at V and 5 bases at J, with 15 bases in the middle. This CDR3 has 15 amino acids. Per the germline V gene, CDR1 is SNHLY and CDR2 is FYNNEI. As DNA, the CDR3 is TGTGCCAGCAGTGAAAACGGGGGGAGTCGGACTGAAGCTTTCTTT. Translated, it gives CASSENGGSRTEAFF.

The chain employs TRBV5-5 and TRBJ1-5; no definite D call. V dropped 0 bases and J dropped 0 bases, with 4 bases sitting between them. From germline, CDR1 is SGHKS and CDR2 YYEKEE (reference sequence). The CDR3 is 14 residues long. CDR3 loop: CASSLDGSNQPQHF. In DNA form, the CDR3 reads TGTGCCAGCAGCTTGGACGGTAGCAATCAGCCCCAGCATTTT.

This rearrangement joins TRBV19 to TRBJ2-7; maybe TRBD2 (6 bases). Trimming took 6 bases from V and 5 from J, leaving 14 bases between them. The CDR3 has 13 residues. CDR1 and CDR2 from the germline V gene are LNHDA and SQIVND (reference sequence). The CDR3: CASSRETGHEQYF. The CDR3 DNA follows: TGTGCCAGTAGCCGGGAGACCGGGCACGAGCAGTACTTC.

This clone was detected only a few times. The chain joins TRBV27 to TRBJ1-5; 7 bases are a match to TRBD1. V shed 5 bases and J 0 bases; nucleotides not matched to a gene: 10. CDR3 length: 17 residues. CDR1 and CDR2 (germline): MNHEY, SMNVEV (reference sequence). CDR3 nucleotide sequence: TGTGCCAGCAGTAAGGGACAGCCTAGTGTTAGCAATCAGCCCCAGCATTTT. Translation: CASSKGQPSVSNQPQHF.

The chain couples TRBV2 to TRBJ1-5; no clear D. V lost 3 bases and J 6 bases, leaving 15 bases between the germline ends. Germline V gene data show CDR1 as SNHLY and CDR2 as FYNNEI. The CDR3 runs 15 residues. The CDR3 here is CASSDNRVRAQPQHF. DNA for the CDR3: TGTGCCAGCAGTGACAACCGAGTGAGGGCTCAGCCCCAGCATTTT.

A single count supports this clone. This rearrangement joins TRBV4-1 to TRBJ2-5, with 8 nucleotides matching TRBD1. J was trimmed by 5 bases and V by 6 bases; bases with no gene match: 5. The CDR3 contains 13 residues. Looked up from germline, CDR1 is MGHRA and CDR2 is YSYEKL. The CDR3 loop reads CASSPGQGETQYF. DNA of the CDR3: TGCGCCAGCAGTCCAGGACAGGGCGAGACCCAGTACTTC.

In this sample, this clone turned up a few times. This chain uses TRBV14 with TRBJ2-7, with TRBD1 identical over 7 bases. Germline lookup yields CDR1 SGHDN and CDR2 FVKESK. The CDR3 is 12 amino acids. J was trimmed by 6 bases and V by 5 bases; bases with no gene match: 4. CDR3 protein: CASSAQGFEQYF. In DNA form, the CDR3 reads TGTGCCAGCAGCGCACAGGGGTTCGAGCAGTACTTC.

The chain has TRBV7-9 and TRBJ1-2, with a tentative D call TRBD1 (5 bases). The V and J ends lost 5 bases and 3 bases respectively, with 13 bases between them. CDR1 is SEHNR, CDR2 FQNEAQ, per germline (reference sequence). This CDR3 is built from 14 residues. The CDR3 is CASSPPTAHYGYTF. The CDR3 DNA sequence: TGTGCCAGCAGCCCCCCGACAGCCCACTATGGCTACACCTTC.

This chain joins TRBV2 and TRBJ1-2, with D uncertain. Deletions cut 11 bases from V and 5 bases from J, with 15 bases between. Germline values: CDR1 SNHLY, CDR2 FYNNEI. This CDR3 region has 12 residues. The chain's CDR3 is CAGTRLLYGYTF. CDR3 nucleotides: TGTGCCGGTACCAGGCTTCTATATGGCTACACCTTC.

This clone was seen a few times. This CDR3 is CASSRRAEKLFF. For the CDR3, the DNA is TGTGCCAGCAGCCGCCGAGCTGAAAAACTGTTTTTT. The rearrangement uses TRBV5-6 and TRBJ1-4; D ambiguous. The CDR3 has 12 amino acids. CDR1 and CDR2 (germline): SGHDT, YYEEEE. V lost 4 bases and J lost 7, with 8 bases in between.

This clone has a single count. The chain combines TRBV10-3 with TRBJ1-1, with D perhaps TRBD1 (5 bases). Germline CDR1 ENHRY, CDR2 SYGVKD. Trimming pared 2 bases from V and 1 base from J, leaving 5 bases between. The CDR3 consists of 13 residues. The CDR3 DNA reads TGTGCCATCAGTGAGACAGGGAACACTGAAGCTTTCTTT. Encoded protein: CAISETGNTEAFF.

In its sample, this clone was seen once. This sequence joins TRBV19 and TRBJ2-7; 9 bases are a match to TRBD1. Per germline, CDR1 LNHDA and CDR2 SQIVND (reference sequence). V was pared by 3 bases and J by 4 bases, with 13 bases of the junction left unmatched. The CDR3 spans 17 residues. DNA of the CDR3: TGTGCCAGTAGTATGGGCTCCGGGACAGGGAGCTTGTACGAGCAGTACTTC. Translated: CASSMGSGTGSLYEQYF.

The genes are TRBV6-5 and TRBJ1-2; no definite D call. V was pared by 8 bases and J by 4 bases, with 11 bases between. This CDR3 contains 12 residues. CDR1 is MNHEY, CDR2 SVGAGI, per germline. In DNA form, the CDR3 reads TGTGCCAGCGGTAGGAGATCCTATGGCTACACCTTC. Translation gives CASGRRSYGYTF.

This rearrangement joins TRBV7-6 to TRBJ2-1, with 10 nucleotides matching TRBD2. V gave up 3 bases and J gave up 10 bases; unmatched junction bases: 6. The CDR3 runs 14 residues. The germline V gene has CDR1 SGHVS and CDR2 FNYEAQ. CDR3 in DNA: TGTGCCAGCAGCTTCCCTACTAGCGGGGCAGAGCAGTTCTTC. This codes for CASSFPTSGAEQFF.

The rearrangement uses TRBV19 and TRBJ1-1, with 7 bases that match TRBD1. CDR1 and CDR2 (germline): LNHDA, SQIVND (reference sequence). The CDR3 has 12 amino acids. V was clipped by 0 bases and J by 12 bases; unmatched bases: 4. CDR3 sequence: CASSIEDRAPFF. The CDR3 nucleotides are TGTGCCAGTAGTATAGAAGACAGGGCGCCTTTCTTT.

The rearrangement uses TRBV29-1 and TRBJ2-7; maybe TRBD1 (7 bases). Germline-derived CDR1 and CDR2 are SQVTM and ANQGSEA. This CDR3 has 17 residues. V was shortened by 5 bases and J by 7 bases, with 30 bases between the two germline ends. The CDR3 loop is CSVRMTGRGPGGGEQYF. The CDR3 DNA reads TGCAGCGTTAGGATGACAGGGAGAGGCCCCGGGGGTGGAGAGCAGTACTTC.

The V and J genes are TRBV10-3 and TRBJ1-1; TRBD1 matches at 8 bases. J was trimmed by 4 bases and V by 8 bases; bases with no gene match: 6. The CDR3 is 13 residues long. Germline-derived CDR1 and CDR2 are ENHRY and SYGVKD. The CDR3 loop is CAIRPTGGTEAFF. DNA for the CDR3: TGTGCCATCCGACCTACAGGGGGCACTGAAGCTTTCTTT.

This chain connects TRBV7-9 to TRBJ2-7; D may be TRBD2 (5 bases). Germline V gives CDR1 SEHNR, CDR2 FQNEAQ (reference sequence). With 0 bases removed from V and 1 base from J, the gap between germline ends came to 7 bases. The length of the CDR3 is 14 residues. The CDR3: CASSLARGSYEQYF. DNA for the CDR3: TGTGCCAGCAGCTTAGCCCGGGGTTCCTACGAGCAGTACTTC.